The rows below give T cell receptor beta chains drawn from one sample of a study of tumor-infiltrating lymphocytes in primary liver carcinoma. Using its own MiXCR run on the multiplex PCR reads, TCRdb lists one record per CDR3 protein. The repertoire consists of 310,000 or so distinct CDR3 sequences, with almost 65% occurring once and the leading ten covering about 6%. The sample taken for sequencing was peripheral blood. Receptors originate from a man aged 40-49 years with primary liver carcinoma and hepatitis B virus infection. CDR3s include the opening cysteine and the closing phenylalanine or tryptophan. A D gene is named only where the DNA matches it firmly. Only some rows state a clone size, as once, few, many or a class for expanded clones.

clone_size	j_call	d_call	v_call	cdr3_aa	cdr3_nt
.	TRBJ2-1	.	TRBV9	CASSVGNDNEQFF	TGTGCCAGCAGCGTAGGGAATGACAATGAGCAGTTCTTC
.	TRBJ2-1	TRBD2	TRBV6-1	CVGGKGLRTYNEQFF	TGTGTCGGCGGTAAGGGACTACGAACCTACAATGAGCAGTTCTTC
.	TRBJ2-7	TRBD1	TRBV28	CASSLTGGFHEQYF	TGTGCCAGCAGTTTAACAGGGGGCTTCCACGAGCAGTACTTC
.	TRBJ2-2	TRBD2	TRBV11-3	CANSFGGSGTGELSF	TGTGCCAACAGCTTTGGCGGGAGTGGCACCGGGGAGCTGTCTTTT
.	TRBJ2-7	TRBD2	TRBV4-1	CVSSQGFVVAGTYEQYF	TGCGTCAGCAGCCAGGGGTTTGTGGTAGCGGGGACCTACGAGCAGTACTTC
.	TRBJ2-3	.	TRBV11-2	CANSLKLPGEGTDTQYF	TGTGCCAACAGCCTAAAGTTACCGGGAGAAGGCACAGATACGCAGTATTTT
many	TRBJ1-4	.	TRBV29-1	CSVEDIRTSGKLFF	TGCAGCGTTGAAGATATCAGGACCTCCGGGAAACTGTTTTTT
.	TRBJ2-2	.	TRBV14	CASSQWALANTGELFF	TGTGCCAGCAGCCAATGGGCTCTCGCGAACACCGGGGAGCTGTTTTTT
.	TRBJ2-3	.	TRBV5-1	CASSSEGPDSQWDTQYF	TGCGCCAGCAGCTCCGAGGGTCCGGACTCACAATGGGATACGCAGTATTTT
many	TRBJ2-1	TRBD2	TRBV11-2	CASRKAGSYNEQFF	TGTGCCAGCAGGAAAGCGGGGTCCTACAATGAGCAGTTCTTC
many	TRBJ1-2	.	TRBV6-2/TRBV6-3	CASSQDIDGRYGYTF	TGTGCCAGCAGTCAGGACATCGACGGTCGCTATGGCTACACCTTC
.	TRBJ2-7	.	TRBV29-1	CSVGWTGYGQYF	TGCAGCGTTGGTTGGACTGGCTACGGGCAGTACTTC
.	TRBJ1-1	.	TRBV5-1	CASSLAVGVMSEASF	TGCGCCAGCAGCTTGGCCGTGGGGGTTATGAGTGAGGCTTCCTTT
.	TRBJ2-5	.	TRBV11-2	CANSLGTQETQYF	TGCGCCAACAGCCTGGGGACACAAGAGACCCAGTATTTC
.	TRBJ2-7	.	TRBV14	CASSQALSSYEQYF	TGTGCCAGCAGCCAAGCTCTTAGCTCCTACGAGCAGTACTTC
.	TRBJ2-1	TRBD2	TRBV19	CASSMGLAGVSGNEQFF	TGTGCCAGTAGTATGGGACTAGCGGGAGTTTCAGGCAATGAGCAGTTCTTC
.	TRBJ1-5	.	TRBV6-1	CGTPDWNQPQHF	TGTGGCACCCCGGACTGGAATCAGCCCCAGCATTTT
.	TRBJ1-1	.	TRBV11-2	CASSRGPFWVNIEAFF	TGTGCCAGCAGCCGCGGACCCTTCTGGGTGAACATTGAAGCTTTCTTT
.	TRBJ1-5	.	TRBV4-3	CASSQDWCGPQHF	TGCGCCAGCAGCCAAGATTGGTGCGGGCCCCAGCATTTT
once	TRBJ2-3	.	TRBV12-3/TRBV12-4	CASTLSSNQPQYF	TGTGCCAGCACCCTCAGTAGCAATCAGCCCCAGTATTTT